The 23 T cell receptor beta chains below come from one sample, sequenced in a study of blood T cell repertoires in COVID-19. Profiled with immunoSEQ multiplex PCR; TCRdb holds only in-frame clones, not every one. The profile shows 120,000 to 150,000 clones, around 80% of them singletons. Sample: PBMCs or T cells enriched from blood (not recorded which). These receptors were obtained from a woman between 18 and 29 years old who had been exposed to COVID-19.

The chain combines TRBV7-7 with TRBJ2-2; 7 positions agree with TRBD1. Germline V gene lookup returns CDR1 SSHAT and CDR2 FNYEAQ (reference sequence). Trimming at V came to 1 base and at J to 5 bases, leaving 7 bases not matched to a gene. The CDR3 extends over 16 amino acids. CDR3 nucleotides: TGTGCCAGCAGCTTAGGACCCAGGGGGAGAACCGGGGAGCTGTTTTTT. Translating gives CASSLGPRGRTGELFF.

This chain joins TRBV7-3 and TRBJ2-1, with 7 positions matching TRBD1. The CDR3 contains 15 residues. The junction had 4 bases not matched to a gene; V was cut back by 3 bases and J by 2 bases. Germline assignment: CDR1 SGHTA and CDR2 FQGTGA. CDR3 in DNA: TGTGCCAGCAGCTTCGGACAGGCCACCTACAATGAGCAGTTCTTC. This translates into CASSFGQATYNEQFF.

This chain joins TRBV28 and TRBJ1-5; 7 bases are a match to TRBD1. CDR3 length: 16 residues. Germline loops: CDR1 MDHEN, CDR2 SYDVKM. Trimming at V came to 4 bases and at J to 4 bases, leaving 10 bases not matched to a gene. The CDR3 spells CASSSYATGWNQPQHF. In nucleotides, the CDR3 is TGTGCCAGCAGTTCCTACGCGACAGGGTGGAATCAGCCCCAGCATTTT. The whole variable domain, remainder taken from reference TRBV28 and TRBJ1-5, is DVKVTQSSRYLVKRTGEKVFLECVQDMDHENMFWYRQDPGLGLRLIYFSYDVKMKEKGDIPEGYSVSREKKERFSLILESASTNQTSMYLCASSSYATGWNQPQHFGDGTRLSIL.

This chain links TRBV3-1 (or the pseudogene TRBV3-2) with TRBJ2-1; TRBD1 agrees at 10 bases. The germline V gene has CDR1 LGHDT and CDR2 YNNKEL (reference sequence). After removal of 4 bases from V and 2 bases from J, the junction contained 2 bases not matched to a gene. The CDR3 covers 15 residues. The CDR3 spells CASSRGQGAYNEQFF. As DNA, the CDR3 is TGTGCCAGCAGCCGTGGACAGGGGGCCTACAATGAGCAGTTCTTC.

The rearrangement links TRBV4-2 to TRBJ2-4, with D possibly being TRBD2 (5 bases). V dropped 1 base and J dropped 0 bases, with 10 bases sitting between them. Germline CDR1 reads LGHNA; CDR2 reads YNFKEQ. The CDR3 is 16 amino acids. For the CDR3, the DNA is TGTGCCAGCAGCCAAGGAGTGGCGGGAGCCAAAAACATTCAGTACTTC. Translated, it gives CASSQGVAGAKNIQYF.

This chain links TRBV19 with TRBJ1-1, with TRBD1 as a possible D gene (6 bases). The CDR3 covers 15 residues. V was shortened by 4 bases and J by 11 bases, with 23 bases between the two germline ends. CDR1 is LNHDA, CDR2 SQIVND, per germline (reference sequence). In DNA form, the CDR3 reads TGTGCCAGTAGTAGCAACCGGGACATTGGGGCGTCGGCTTTCTTT. Amino acids: CASSSNRDIGASAFF.

The V gene is TRBV11-3, the J gene TRBJ2-2; 7 nucleotides match TRBD1. This CDR3 is built from 19 residues. The V gene's germline CDR1 is SGHNT and CDR2 YENEEA. J was trimmed by 0 bases and V by 0 bases; bases with no gene match: 10. The CDR3 bases are TGTGCCAGCAGCTTAGAGGGTAAATGGGGACAGCCGAACACCGGGGAGCTGTTTTTT. Encoded protein: CASSLEGKWGQPNTGELFF.

This sequence joins TRBV2 and TRBJ1-5; TRBD1 aligns across 9 bases. The CDR3 is 13 amino acids. V was clipped by 10 bases and J by 5 bases; unmatched bases: 6. CDR1 and CDR2 (germline): SNHLY, FYNNEI. The CDR3 is CATRDREYQPQHF. The CDR3 bases are TGTGCCACCCGGGACAGGGAGTATCAGCCCCAGCATTTT.

This clone was recorded once. CDR3 bases: TGCGCCAGCAGCCATTCGAGAGGGGGACAGGGTATGACTAATGAAAAACTGTTTTTT. Protein: CASSHSRGGQGMTNEKLFF. J is TRBJ1-4 and V is TRBV4-1; 9 nucleotides line up with TRBD1. Trimming removed 3 bases from V and 2 bases from J; junction bases left unmatched: 13. Germline V gives CDR1 MGHRA, CDR2 YSYEKL. CDR3 size: 19 residues.

The V and J genes are TRBV27 and TRBJ2-3; TRBD1 matches 9 bases. Looked up from germline, CDR1 is MNHEY and CDR2 is SMNVEV (reference sequence). The ends lost 4 bases at V and 6 bases at J; junction bases unmatched: 5. The CDR3 loop spans 14 amino acids. CDR3 in amino acids: CASSWDRVSDTQYF. The CDR3 DNA is TGTGCCAGCAGTTGGGACAGGGTCTCGGATACGCAGTATTTT.

This sequence joins TRBV18 and TRBJ2-1; no firm D call. Germline V gene data show CDR1 as KGHSH and CDR2 as LQKENI. V lost 6 bases and J 6 bases, leaving 21 bases between the germline ends. The CDR3 is made up of 16 amino acids. The CDR3 nucleotides read TGTGCCAGCTCTCCAACCACCCCGTCCAGGATCAATGAGCAGTTCTTC. Amino acids: CASSPTTPSRINEQFF.

This clone has only one observation. The chain uses TRBV14 and TRBJ1-6; D uncertain. CDR3 length equals 14 residues. Germline V gene data show CDR1 as SGHDN and CDR2 as FVKESK. V dropped 6 bases and J dropped 7 bases, with 13 bases sitting between them. CDR3 in amino acids: CASSLTTWNSPLHF. CDR3 in DNA: TGTGCCAGCAGTTTGACAACATGGAATTCACCCCTCCACTTT. Full variable domain (missing parts from reference TRBV14 and TRBJ1-6): EAGVTQFPSHSVIEKGQTVTLRCDPISGHDNLYWYRRVMGKEIKFLLHFVKESKQDESGMPNNRFLAERTGGTYSTLKVQPAELEDSGVYFCASSLTTWNSPLHFGNGTRLTVT.

The genes are TRBV19 and TRBJ1-1, with 9 bases that match TRBD1. The CDR3 contains 15 residues. With V trimmed by 3 bases and J by 4 bases, 6 bases remained unmatched. The germline CDR1 and CDR2 sequences are LNHDA and SQIVND (reference sequence). CDR3 DNA: TGTGCCAGTAGTATCCTACGGACAGGGGCCACTGAAGCTTTCTTT. As protein: CASSILRTGATEAFF.

This clone was seen a single time. The V gene is TRBV5-1, the J gene TRBJ2-3, with 7 positions matching TRBD2. V lost 2 bases and J lost 7; bases outside the gene matches: 10. Germline assignment: CDR1 SGHRS and CDR2 YFSETQ. CDR3 size: 15 residues. In DNA form, the CDR3 reads TGCGCCAGCAGCTTACCCCGGGACTACATTAATACGCAGTATTTT. This translates into CASSLPRDYINTQYF.

This clone was detected once. The chain joins TRBV19 to TRBJ1-5, with TRBD1 matching 8 bases. The V segment lost 9 bases and the J segment 4 bases; nucleotides outside the gene matches: 5. Germline loops: CDR1 LNHDA, CDR2 SQIVND (reference sequence). The CDR3 runs 13 residues. CDR3: CASGTGFNQPQHF. CDR3 sequence (DNA): TGTGCCAGCGGGACAGGTTTTAATCAGCCCCAGCATTTT.

The chain combines TRBV27 with TRBJ2-3; 7 positions agree with TRBD2. Germline lookup yields CDR1 MNHEY and CDR2 SMNVEV (reference sequence). With 3 bases clipped from V and 0 bases from J, the junction kept 9 bases outside the gene matches. This CDR3 contains 17 residues. CDR3: CASSFPLAGVSTDTQYF. As DNA, the CDR3 is TGTGCCAGCAGTTTCCCCCTCGCGGGAGTAAGCACAGATACGCAGTATTTT.

The chain has TRBV13 and TRBJ2-2; 8 nucleotides align to TRBD1. This CDR3 is built from 16 residues. Germline V gives CDR1 PRHDT, CDR2 FYEKMQ (reference sequence). Trimming cost V 2 bases and J 4 bases; bases outside gene matches: 6. The CDR3 DNA sequence: TGTGCCAGCAGCTTAAGGCAGGGGGCAGTCACCGGGGAGCTGTTTTTT. Translation gives CASSLRQGAVTGELFF.

The chain has TRBV7-9 and TRBJ2-5; a weak D match, TRBD2 (6 bases). The V end lost 3 bases, the J end lost 2 bases, and 10 bases lay between the germline ends. The CDR3 spans 14 residues. The V gene's germline CDR1 is SEHNR and CDR2 FQNEAQ (reference sequence). CDR3: CASSLGLGQETQYF. CDR3 sequence (DNA): TGTGCCAGCAGCTTGGGACTGGGGCAAGAGACCCAGTACTTC.

The chain is built from TRBV28 and TRBJ1-2, with D possibly being TRBD1 (6 bases). From germline, CDR1 is MDHEN and CDR2 SYDVKM. The CDR3 sequence is 15 residues long. Trimming took 6 bases from V and 4 from J, leaving 18 bases between them. The CDR3 nucleotides are TGTGCCAGCAGCGTTATTGGACAGAGAACCTATGGCTACACCTTC. Protein: CASSVIGQRTYGYTF.

The J gene is TRBJ2-3, the V gene TRBV14; D not resolved. This CDR3 region has 15 residues. In germline, CDR1 is SGHDN, CDR2 FVKESK. Trimming pared 4 bases from V and 2 bases from J, leaving 13 bases between. In DNA form, the CDR3 reads TGTGCCAGCAGCCTGGCACTAATGAACACAGATACGCAGTATTTT. This gives the protein CASSLALMNTDTQYF.

This sequence joins TRBV7-2 and TRBJ2-7; 10 bases are a match to TRBD2. The CDR3 consists of 15 residues. Germline loops: CDR1 SGHTA, CDR2 FQGNSA. V shed 4 bases and J 6 bases; nucleotides not matched to a gene: 9. This chain's CDR3 is CASSSIAGGLSEQYF. As DNA, the CDR3 is TGTGCCAGCAGCTCTATAGCGGGAGGTCTGTCCGAGCAGTACTTC. Together with reference TRBV7-2 and TRBJ2-7, the CDR3 gives the full variable domain: GAGVSQSPSNKVTEKGKDVELRCDPISGHTALYWYRQSLGQGLEFLIYFQGNSAPDKSGLPSDRFSAERTGGSVSTLTIQRTQQEDSAVYLCASSSIAGGLSEQYFGPGTRLTVT.

The chain couples TRBV27 to TRBJ1-1; no clear D. V gave up 11 bases and J gave up 0 bases, with 13 bases separating them. The CDR3 is 13 amino acids. Germline-derived CDR1 and CDR2 are MNHEY and SMNVEV (reference sequence). The CDR3 region has the DNA TGTGCCGCGGGGTGGGGTCTGAACACTGAAGCTTTCTTT. The encoded protein is CAAGWGLNTEAFF.

The V gene is TRBV19, the J gene TRBJ2-1; 13 nucleotides match TRBD2. Germline values: CDR1 LNHDA, CDR2 SQIVND (reference sequence). Trimming removed 3 bases from V and 6 bases from J; junction bases left unmatched: 2. CDR3 length: 15 amino acids. This CDR3 is CASSIRLAGGNEQFF. DNA of the CDR3: TGTGCCAGTAGTATCCGACTAGCGGGAGGCAATGAGCAGTTCTTC.